A selection of T cell receptor beta chains follows, all from one sample in a study of cytomegalovirus exposure and HLA in healthy donors. Method: immunoSEQ multiplex PCR; TCRdb's copy keeps in-frame clones and lacks some. The table has about 73,000 clones, approximately 95% seen once. The sample consisted of PBMCs. Source of these receptors: a man aged 18-30 years in good health and CMV-seronegative. Both conserved end residues are part of each CDR3. D genes are given only for firm matches. A clone size is listed for some rows: how often the clone was seen (once, few, many), or a class if it is expanded.

CDR3 DNA: TGTGCCAGCAGTTTTGGGGGGTGGAGTGAAAAACTGTTTTTT
CDR3 protein: CASSFGGWSEKLFF
D gene: -
clone size: -
V gene: TRBV27
J gene: TRBJ1-4

CDR3 DNA: TGTGCCAGCAGTTATGTAGGGGGCTCGCAAGAGACCCAGTACTTC
CDR3 protein: CASSYVGGSQETQYF
D gene: TRBD1
clone size: -
V gene: TRBV6-5
J gene: TRBJ2-5

CDR3 DNA: TGTGCCAGTAGTCCCAACCCGGACAGAGCCTACGAGCAGTACTTC
CDR3 protein: CASSPNPDRAYEQYF
D gene: -
clone size: -
V gene: TRBV19
J gene: TRBJ2-7

CDR3 DNA: TGTGCCATCAGTGAGATCGAGGGTAGTTCGGCCTACGAGCAGTACTTC
CDR3 protein: CAISEIEGSSAYEQYF
D gene: -
clone size: -
V gene: TRBV10-3
J gene: TRBJ2-7

CDR3 DNA: TGTGCCAGCTCCCGACAGGGGAGCTCCTACGAGCAGTACTTC
CDR3 protein: CASSRQGSSYEQYF
D gene: TRBD1
clone size: -
V gene: TRBV18
J gene: TRBJ2-7

CDR3 DNA: TGTGCCGCGGCCGGGACAGAGAACACTGAAGCTTTCTTT
CDR3 protein: CAAAGTENTEAFF
D gene: TRBD1
clone size: -
V gene: TRBV6-5
J gene: TRBJ1-1

CDR3 DNA: TGCGCCAGCAGCCAAGATCTCTTGGGGAGAGATACGCAGTATTTT
CDR3 protein: CASSQDLLGRDTQYF
D gene: -
clone size: -
V gene: TRBV4-3
J gene: TRBJ2-3

CDR3 DNA: TGTGCCAGCAGGAGGACAGGGGGCACTGAAGCTTTCTTT
CDR3 protein: CASRRTGGTEAFF
D gene: TRBD1
clone size: -
V gene: TRBV2
J gene: TRBJ1-1

CDR3 DNA: TGTGCTAAAACCCTCTCCAGGGAGAACACCGGGGAGCTGTTTTTT
CDR3 protein: CAKTLSRENTGELFF
D gene: -
clone size: once
V gene: TRBV5-3
J gene: TRBJ2-2

CDR3 DNA: TGTGCCAGCAGTGCGTACCTCAGGGGCGACTATGGCTACACCTTC
CDR3 protein: CASSAYLRGDYGYTF
D gene: -
clone size: -
V gene: TRBV6-1
J gene: TRBJ1-2

CDR3 DNA: TGTGCCAGCAGTTTAGGCGAGACCCAGTACTTC
CDR3 protein: CASSLGETQYF
D gene: -
clone size: -
V gene: TRBV27
J gene: TRBJ2-5

CDR3 DNA: TGTGCCAGCAGTTATTCCGCGGGAGGGGGCACTGAAGCTTTCTTT
CDR3 protein: CASSYSAGGGTEAFF
D gene: -
clone size: -
V gene: TRBV6-5
J gene: TRBJ1-1

CDR3 DNA: TGTGCCAGCAGCCTACAGGGTAATCCCTACGAGCAGTACTTC
CDR3 protein: CASSLQGNPYEQYF
D gene: -
clone size: -
V gene: TRBV7-6
J gene: TRBJ2-7

CDR3 DNA: TGTGCCAGCAGACATACAGAAGTGAACACTGAAGCTTTCTTT
CDR3 protein: CASRHTEVNTEAFF
D gene: -
clone size: -
V gene: TRBV6-6
J gene: TRBJ1-1